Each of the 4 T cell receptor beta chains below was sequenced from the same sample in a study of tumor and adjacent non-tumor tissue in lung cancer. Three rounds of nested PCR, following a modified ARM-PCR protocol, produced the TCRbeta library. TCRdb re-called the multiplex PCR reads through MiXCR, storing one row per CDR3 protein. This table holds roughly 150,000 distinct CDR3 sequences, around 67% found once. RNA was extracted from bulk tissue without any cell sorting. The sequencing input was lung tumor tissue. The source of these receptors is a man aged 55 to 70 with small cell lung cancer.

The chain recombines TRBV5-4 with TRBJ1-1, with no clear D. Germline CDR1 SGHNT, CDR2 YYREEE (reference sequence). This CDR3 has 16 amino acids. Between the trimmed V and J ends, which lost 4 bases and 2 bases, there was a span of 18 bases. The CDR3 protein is CASSRYQQRVNTEAFF. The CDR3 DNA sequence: TGTGCCAGCAGCCGATATCAACAGAGGGTAAACACTGAAGCTTTCTTT.

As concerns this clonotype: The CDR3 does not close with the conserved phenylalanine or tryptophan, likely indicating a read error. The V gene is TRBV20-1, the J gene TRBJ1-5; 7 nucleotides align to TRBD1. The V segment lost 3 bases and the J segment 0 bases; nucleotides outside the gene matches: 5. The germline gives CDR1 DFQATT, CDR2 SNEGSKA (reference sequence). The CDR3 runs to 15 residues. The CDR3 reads CSASPGGDSNQPQHI. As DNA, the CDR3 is TGCAGTGCTAGCCCAGGGGGGGATAGCAATCAGCCCCAGCATATT.

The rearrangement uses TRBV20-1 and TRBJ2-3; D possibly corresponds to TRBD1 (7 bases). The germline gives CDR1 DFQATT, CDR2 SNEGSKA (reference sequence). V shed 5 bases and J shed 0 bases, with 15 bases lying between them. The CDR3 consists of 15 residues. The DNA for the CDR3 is TGCAGTGCTGAGGGGGCTAGCGATAGCACAGATACGCAGTATTTT. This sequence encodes CSAEGASDSTDTQYF.

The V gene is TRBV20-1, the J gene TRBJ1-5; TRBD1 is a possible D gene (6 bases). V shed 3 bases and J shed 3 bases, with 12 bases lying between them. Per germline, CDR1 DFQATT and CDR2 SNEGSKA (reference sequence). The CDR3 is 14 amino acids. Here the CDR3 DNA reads TGCAGTGCTAGGGGGGGCCAACCCAATCAGCCCCAGCATTTT. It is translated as CSARGGQPNQPQHF.